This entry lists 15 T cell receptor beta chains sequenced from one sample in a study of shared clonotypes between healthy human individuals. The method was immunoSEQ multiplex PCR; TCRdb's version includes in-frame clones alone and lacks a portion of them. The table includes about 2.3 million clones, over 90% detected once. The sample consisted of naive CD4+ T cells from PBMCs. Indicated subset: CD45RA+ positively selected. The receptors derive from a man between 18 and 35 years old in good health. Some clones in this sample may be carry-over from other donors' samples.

The CDR3 spells CAEAVGPSYNEQFF. DNA of the CDR3: TGTGCAGAAGCCGTAGGGCCTTCCTACAATGAGCAGTTCTTC. J is TRBJ2-1 and V is TRBV6-1; no firm D call. The germline gives CDR1 MNHNS, CDR2 SASEGT. The CDR3 spans 14 residues.

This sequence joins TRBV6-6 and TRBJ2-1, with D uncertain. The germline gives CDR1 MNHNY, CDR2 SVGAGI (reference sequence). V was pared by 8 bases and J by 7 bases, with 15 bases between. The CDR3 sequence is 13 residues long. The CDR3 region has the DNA TGTGCCAGCGACGGTCTAACTCGGAATGAGCAGTTCTTC. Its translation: CASDGLTRNEQFF.

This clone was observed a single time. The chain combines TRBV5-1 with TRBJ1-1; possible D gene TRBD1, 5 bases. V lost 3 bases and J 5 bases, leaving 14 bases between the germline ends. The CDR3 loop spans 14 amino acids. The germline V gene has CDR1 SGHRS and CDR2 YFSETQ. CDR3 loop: CASSSHGGRTEAFF. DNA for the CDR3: TGCGCCAGCAGCTCGCACGGGGGTCGAACTGAAGCTTTCTTT.

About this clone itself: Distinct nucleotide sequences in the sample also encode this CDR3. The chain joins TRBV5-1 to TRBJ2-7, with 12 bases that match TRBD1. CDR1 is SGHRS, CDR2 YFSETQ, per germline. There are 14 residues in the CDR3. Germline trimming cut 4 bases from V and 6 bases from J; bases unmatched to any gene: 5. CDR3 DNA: TGCGCCAGCAGCCCCGGGACAGGGGGCGGCGAGCAGTACTTC. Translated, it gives CASSPGTGGGEQYF.

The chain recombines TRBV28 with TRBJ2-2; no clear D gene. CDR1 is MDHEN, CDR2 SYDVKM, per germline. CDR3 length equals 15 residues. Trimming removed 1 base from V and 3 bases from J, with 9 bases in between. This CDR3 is CASSLYRLDTGELFF. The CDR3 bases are TGTGCCAGCAGTTTATATCGCCTTGACACCGGGGAGCTGTTTTTT.

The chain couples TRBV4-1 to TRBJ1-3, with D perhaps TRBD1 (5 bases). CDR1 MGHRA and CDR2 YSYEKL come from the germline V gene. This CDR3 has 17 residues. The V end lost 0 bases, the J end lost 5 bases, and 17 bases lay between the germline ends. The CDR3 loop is CASSQELTAGTRNTIYF. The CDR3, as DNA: TGCGCCAGCAGCCAAGAACTTACGGCGGGGACGAGAAACACCATATATTTT.

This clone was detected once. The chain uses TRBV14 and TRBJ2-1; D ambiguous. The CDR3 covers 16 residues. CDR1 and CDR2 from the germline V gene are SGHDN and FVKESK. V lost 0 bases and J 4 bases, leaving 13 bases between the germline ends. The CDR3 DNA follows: TGTGCCAGCAGCCAAGAACCATACCGTGGATACAATGAGCAGTTCTTC. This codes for CASSQEPYRGYNEQFF.

The CDR3 loop reads CASSFARETQYF. CDR3 DNA sequence: TGTGCCAGCAGCTTCGCAAGAGAGACCCAGTACTTC. This chain links TRBV11-2 with TRBJ2-5, with D hard to call. The CDR3 consists of 12 residues. CDR1 is SGHAT and CDR2 is FQNNGV in the germline V gene. Between the trimmed V and J ends, which lost 3 bases and 4 bases, there was a span of 6 bases.

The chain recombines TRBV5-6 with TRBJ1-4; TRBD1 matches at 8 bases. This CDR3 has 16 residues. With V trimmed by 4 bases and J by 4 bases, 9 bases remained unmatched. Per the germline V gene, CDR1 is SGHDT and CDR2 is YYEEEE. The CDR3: CASSPTGGGRNEKLFF. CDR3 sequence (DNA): TGTGCCAGCAGCCCTACAGGGGGTGGACGTAATGAAAAACTGTTTTTT.

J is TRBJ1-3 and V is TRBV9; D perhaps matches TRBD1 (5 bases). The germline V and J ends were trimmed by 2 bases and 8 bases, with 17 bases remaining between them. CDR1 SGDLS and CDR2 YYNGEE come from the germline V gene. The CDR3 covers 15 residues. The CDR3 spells CASSVGLGMGDTIYF. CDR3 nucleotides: TGTGCCAGCAGCGTGGGACTTGGGATGGGAGACACCATATATTTT.

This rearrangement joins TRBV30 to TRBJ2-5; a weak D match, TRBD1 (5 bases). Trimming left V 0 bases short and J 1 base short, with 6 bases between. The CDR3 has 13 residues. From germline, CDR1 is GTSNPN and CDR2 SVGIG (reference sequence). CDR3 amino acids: CAWSVGAQETQYF. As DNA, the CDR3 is TGTGCCTGGAGTGTAGGGGCCCAAGAGACCCAGTACTTC.

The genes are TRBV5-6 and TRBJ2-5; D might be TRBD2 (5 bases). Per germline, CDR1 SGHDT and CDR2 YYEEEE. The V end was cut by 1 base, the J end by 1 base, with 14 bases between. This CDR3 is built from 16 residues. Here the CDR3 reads CASSLRRAHLQETQYF. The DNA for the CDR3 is TGTGCCAGCAGCTTGAGGCGGGCGCACCTCCAAGAGACCCAGTACTTC.

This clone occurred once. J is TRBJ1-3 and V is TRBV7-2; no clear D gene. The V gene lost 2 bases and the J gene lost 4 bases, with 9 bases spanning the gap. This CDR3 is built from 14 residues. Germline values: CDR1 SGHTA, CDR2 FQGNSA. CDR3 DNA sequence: TGTGCCAGCAGCTTATCTTCGAGGGGAAACACCATATATTTT. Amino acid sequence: CASSLSSRGNTIYF.

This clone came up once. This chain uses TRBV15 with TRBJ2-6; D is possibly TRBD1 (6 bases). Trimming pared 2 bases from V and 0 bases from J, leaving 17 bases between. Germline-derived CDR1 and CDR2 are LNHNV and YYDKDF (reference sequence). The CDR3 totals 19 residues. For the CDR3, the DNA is TGTGCCACCAGCAGACTGTCGGGACAATTTCTCTCTGGGGCCAACGTCCTGACTTTC. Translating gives CATSRLSGQFLSGANVLTF. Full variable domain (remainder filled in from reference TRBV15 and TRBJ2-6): DAMVIQNPRYQVTQFGKPVTLSCSQTLNHNVMYWYQQKSSQAPKLLFHYYDKDFNNEADTPDNFQSRRPNTSFCFLDIRSPGLGDTAMYLCATSRLSGQFLSGANVLTFGAGSRLTVL.

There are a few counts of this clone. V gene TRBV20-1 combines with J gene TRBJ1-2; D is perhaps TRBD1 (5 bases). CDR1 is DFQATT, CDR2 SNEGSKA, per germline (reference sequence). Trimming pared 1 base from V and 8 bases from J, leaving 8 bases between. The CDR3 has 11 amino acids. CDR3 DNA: TGCAGTGCTAGAGCAGGGATCGGCTACACCTTC. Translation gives CSARAGIGYTF.